The 26 T cell receptor beta chains reported below all come from one sample, sequenced in a study of cytotoxic CD8 clonotypes in ibrutinib-treated CLL. Assay: immunoSEQ multiplex PCR; the TCRdb copy retains only in-frame clones and omits some. This table has under 200,000 clones, roughly 80% appearing once. The specimen was PBMCs, collected after 24 months of ibrutinib treatment. These receptors all stem from a human donor with chronic lymphocytic leukemia.

The CDR3 is CASSQELREETQYF. DNA for the CDR3: TGCGCCAGCAGCCAAGAACTCCGGGAAGAGACCCAGTACTTC. The chain carries TRBV4-1 and TRBJ2-5; D not resolved. The CDR3 spans 14 residues. Germline values: CDR1 MGHRA, CDR2 YSYEKL. Trimming shortened V by 0 bases and J by 3 bases, and 8 bases separated the two germline ends.

V is TRBV19 and J is TRBJ2-5, with a possible D match to TRBD2 (5 bases). The V end lost 5 bases, the J end lost 5 bases, and 12 bases lay between the germline ends. This CDR3 is 13 amino acids long. Germline loops: CDR1 LNHDA, CDR2 SQIVND (reference sequence). The CDR3 DNA sequence: TGTGCCAGTAGTGCCCCCGGGAAGGAGACCCAGTACTTC. It is translated as CASSAPGKETQYF.

The rearrangement uses TRBV27 and TRBJ2-7; D is perhaps TRBD2 (6 bases). Trimming removed 7 bases from V and 4 bases from J, with 17 bases in between. CDR3 length: 14 residues. The germline gives CDR1 MNHEY, CDR2 SMNVEV (reference sequence). CDR3 bases: TGTGCCAGCACCCAAGCCGGGGGAGCTTACGAGCAGTACTTC. This gives the protein CASTQAGGAYEQYF.

The chain combines TRBV25-1 with TRBJ2-5, with D unclear. This CDR3 has 14 residues. V was shortened by 3 bases and J by 5 bases, with 13 bases between the two germline ends. Per germline, CDR1 MGHDK and CDR2 SYGVNS. CDR3 sequence reads: CASSDVQAPETQYF. The CDR3 bases are TGTGCCAGCAGTGACGTCCAAGCACCGGAGACCCAGTACTTC.

J is TRBJ1-5 and V is TRBV7-2, with D possibly matching TRBD1 (5 bases). The CDR3 loop spans 14 amino acids. Deletions cut 5 bases from V and 3 bases from J, with 11 bases between. The germline V gene has CDR1 SGHTA and CDR2 FQGNSA. The CDR3: CASSTGHINQPQHF. CDR3 coding DNA: TGTGCCAGCAGCACTGGACATATCAATCAGCCCCAGCATTTT.

The CDR3 coding sequence is TGTGCCAGCAGCTTAGCCCCCTACGAGCAGTACTTC. Encoded protein: CASSLAPYEQYF. The genes are TRBV7-9 and TRBJ2-7; D is ambiguous. Germline CDR1 SEHNR, CDR2 FQNEAQ (reference sequence). V was pared by 0 bases and J by 2 bases, with 2 bases between. This CDR3 is built from 12 residues.

This clone was seen a handful of times. This chain uses TRBV6-4 with TRBJ1-1; D call uncertain. Germline assignment: CDR1 MRHNA and CDR2 SNTAGT. Trimming removed 6 bases from V and 4 bases from J, with 12 bases in between. The CDR3 runs 13 residues. For the CDR3, the DNA is TGTGCCAGCAGGAAAGGTCGGGGCACTGAAGCTTTCTTT. Its translation is CASRKGRGTEAFF.

As regards this clone: Germline is not matched at one junction end, which may reflect a read error. The V call is TRBV7-7, the J call TRBJ2-7, with D perhaps matching TRBD1 or TRBD2 (6 bases each). Germline V gene lookup returns CDR1 SSHAT and CDR2 FNYEAQ (reference sequence). This CDR3 is 15 amino acids long. CDR3 region: CASSLGTGTSYEQYF. In DNA, the CDR3 is TGTGCTAGCAGCTTAGGAACAGGGACTTCCTACGAGCAGTACTTC.

The chain carries TRBV4-2 and TRBJ1-3, with 8 bases lining up with TRBD1. The V gene end was trimmed by 1 base and the J gene end by 11 bases; junction bases not matched to a gene: 13. The germline V gene encodes CDR1 LGHNA and CDR2 YNFKEQ. The CDR3 has 16 residues. CDR3 in amino acids: CASSQGTGLDSPAIYF. The CDR3 nucleotides read TGTGCCAGCAGCCAAGGGACAGGGCTCGATTCTCCCGCCATATATTTT.

Only a few counts were recorded for this clone. The chain is built from TRBV18 and TRBJ1-6, with D tentatively TRBD1 (5 bases). Trimming took 3 bases from V and 7 from J, leaving 19 bases between them. The CDR3 is 17 residues long. Germline CDR1 is KGHSH and CDR2 is LQKENI. The CDR3 DNA sequence: TGTGCCAGCTCACCCCGCGGGGGATCGATAGAGAATTCACCCCTCCACTTT. As protein: CASSPRGGSIENSPLHF.

The chain recombines TRBV10-2 with TRBJ2-5; weak D call: TRBD2 (7 bases). V dropped 0 bases and J dropped 5 bases, with 19 bases sitting between them. This CDR3 spans 17 amino acids. CDR1 and CDR2 from the germline V gene are WSHSY and SAAADI. The CDR3 spells CASSESIWGGPRETQYF. The CDR3 DNA reads as TGCGCCAGCAGTGAGTCGATCTGGGGGGGGCCCCGGGAGACCCAGTACTTC.

The CDR3 spells CASSMGLAGPYEQYF. The CDR3 region has the DNA TGTGCCAGCAGCATGGGACTAGCGGGACCCTACGAGCAGTACTTC. The chain has TRBV7-2 and TRBJ2-5; 13 nucleotides line up with TRBD2. With the DNA end fitting TRBJ2-7 better, the J assignment may be wrong. CDR3 size: 15 residues. CDR1 and CDR2 (germline): SGHTA, FQGNSA.

The chain links TRBV5-1 to TRBJ2-5; D might be TRBD1 (6 bases). V dropped 1 base and J dropped 5 bases, with 12 bases sitting between them. The CDR3 loop spans 14 amino acids. Germline lookup yields CDR1 SGHRS and CDR2 YFSETQ. DNA for the CDR3: TGCGCCAGCAGCTTGCCCGGACAGCGGGAGACCCAGTACTTC. Protein: CASSLPGQRETQYF.

The chain recombines TRBV5-4 with TRBJ1-2, with a tentative D call TRBD1 (5 bases). The CDR3 is made up of 16 amino acids. CDR1 and CDR2 from the germline V gene are SGHNT and YYREEE (reference sequence). V dropped 3 bases and J dropped 4 bases, with 19 bases sitting between them. CDR3 sequence (DNA): TGTGCCAGCAGCTGGGGGGTAAAAGCGGGGATCTATGGCTACACCTTC. It translates to CASSWGVKAGIYGYTF.

The rearrangement uses TRBV7-3 and TRBJ2-3; D is perhaps TRBD1 or TRBD2 (5 bases each). The length of the CDR3 is 16 residues. The V gene's germline CDR1 is SGHTA and CDR2 FQGTGA. V gave up 2 bases and J gave up 3 bases, with 15 bases separating them. The CDR3 DNA sequence: TGTGCCAGCAGCTTATCGGGACGAGGTAATACAGATACGCAGTATTTT. This gives the protein CASSLSGRGNTDTQYF. Full variable domain (rest looked up from reference TRBV7-3 and TRBJ2-3): GAGVSQTPSNKVTEKGKYVELRCDPISGHTALYWYRQSLGQGPEFLIYFQGTGAADDSGLPNDRFFAVRPEGSVSTLKIQRTERGDSAVYLCASSLSGRGNTDTQYFGPGTRLTVL.

This clone was detected a few times. The chain is built from TRBV30 and TRBJ2-3, with D unresolved. This CDR3 is built from 12 residues. V lost 2 bases to trimming and J lost 4 bases, with 7 bases between them. Germline V gene sequence: CDR1 GTSNPN, CDR2 SVGIG (reference sequence). The DNA of the CDR3 is TGTGCCTGGAGTAGGTCGGCAGATACGCAGTATTTT. Translation gives CAWSRSADTQYF.

CDR3 region: CASIRNPGGFYGYTF. The DNA of the CDR3 is TGTGCCAGCATTAGAAACCCCGGGGGGTTCTATGGCTACACCTTC. This rearrangement joins TRBV6-1 to TRBJ1-2, with D perhaps TRBD1 (5 bases). The CDR3 is made up of 15 amino acids. The germline V gene has CDR1 MNHNS and CDR2 SASEGT. V was pared by 7 bases and J by 4 bases, with 19 bases between.

In DNA, the CDR3 is TGTGCCAGCAGCTTAGACAGGGGCTTTAGCAATCAGCCCCAGCATTTT. Residues: CASSLDRGFSNQPQHF. The genes are TRBV7-8 and TRBJ1-5; TRBD1 aligns across 7 bases. CDR1 SGHVS and CDR2 FQNEAQ come from the germline V gene. The J segment lost 0 bases and the V segment lost 1 base, leaving 3 bases of the junction unmatched. CDR3 length equals 16 residues.

The CDR3 sequence is CASSLDSVGHEQYF. CDR3 bases: TGCGCCAGCAGCTTGGACAGTGTCGGGCACGAGCAGTACTTC. This chain connects TRBV5-1 to TRBJ2-7; D uncertain. The CDR3 runs 14 residues. Between the trimmed V and J ends, which lost 0 bases and 5 bases, there was a span of 12 bases. Germline CDR1 reads SGHRS; CDR2 reads YFSETQ.

The V and J genes are TRBV7-2 and TRBJ2-3, with D hard to call. Trimming removed 4 bases from V and 6 bases from J, with 11 bases in between. From germline, CDR1 is SGHTA and CDR2 FQGNSA. The CDR3 totals 13 residues. The CDR3 DNA sequence: TGTGCCAGCAGCTATCTCAGTGCCGATACGCAGTATTTT. Translating it yields CASSYLSADTQYF.

This clone was counted between two and nine times. The chain links TRBV20-1 to TRBJ1-1, with a weak D call TRBD1 (6 bases). Germline-derived CDR1 and CDR2 are DFQATT and SNEGSKA (reference sequence). The V gene lost 4 bases and the J gene lost 7 bases, with 10 bases spanning the gap. The CDR3 totals 11 residues. Here the CDR3 DNA reads TGCAGTGCTAAAGGGGACAATGAAGCTTTCTTT. Amino acid sequence: CSAKGDNEAFF.

As DNA, the CDR3 is TGTGCCAGCAGTAGAGAGGGACAGGGGCCCTACGAGCAGTACTTC. Protein sequence: CASSREGQGPYEQYF. This chain connects TRBV2 to TRBJ2-7; 10 bases map to TRBD1. Trimming removed 5 bases from V and 2 bases from J; junction bases left unmatched: 6. The CDR3 runs 15 residues. Germline V gene data show CDR1 as SNHLY and CDR2 as FYNNEI.

The rearrangement uses TRBV6-4 and TRBJ2-3; tentative D call: TRBD2 (5 bases). Trimming took off 3 bases at V and 1 base at J, with 11 bases between the two ends. This CDR3 is built from 15 residues. CDR1 and CDR2 (germline): MRHNA, SNTAGT. In nucleotides, the CDR3 is TGTGCCAGCAGTGAGGGGAGCAGCGGCACAGATACGCAGTATTTT. As protein: CASSEGSSGTDTQYF.

This sequence joins TRBV6-5 and TRBJ1-2; D is perhaps TRBD1 (5 bases). This CDR3 is built from 13 residues. V lost 2 bases and J lost 12, with 16 bases in between. CDR1 is MNHEY and CDR2 is SVGAGI in the germline V gene. The CDR3 loop is CASSYRGREVDTF. Here the CDR3 DNA reads TGTGCCAGCAGTTACCGGGGCAGGGAGGTAGACACCTTC.

CDR3 coding DNA: TGTGCCAGCAGTCGTCCGGGAAGGGGATTCAACGAGCAGTACTTC. This sequence encodes CASSRPGRGFNEQYF. This chain links TRBV6-6 with TRBJ2-7; D possibly uses TRBD1 or TRBD2 (5 bases each). CDR3 length equals 15 residues. CDR1 and CDR2 (germline): MNHNY, SVGAGI (reference sequence). V lost 5 bases and J lost 5, with 19 bases in between.

The rearrangement joins TRBV7-2 to TRBJ1-5, with D perhaps matching TRBD1 (5 bases). The germline CDR1 and CDR2 sequences are SGHTA and FQGNSA. The V gene lost 1 base and the J gene lost 3 bases, with 13 bases spanning the gap. The CDR3 is 16 amino acids. CDR3 sequence (DNA): TGTGCCAGCAGCTTAGAGGCAGGGATCCCCAATCAGCCCCAGCATTTT. Translation gives CASSLEAGIPNQPQHF.